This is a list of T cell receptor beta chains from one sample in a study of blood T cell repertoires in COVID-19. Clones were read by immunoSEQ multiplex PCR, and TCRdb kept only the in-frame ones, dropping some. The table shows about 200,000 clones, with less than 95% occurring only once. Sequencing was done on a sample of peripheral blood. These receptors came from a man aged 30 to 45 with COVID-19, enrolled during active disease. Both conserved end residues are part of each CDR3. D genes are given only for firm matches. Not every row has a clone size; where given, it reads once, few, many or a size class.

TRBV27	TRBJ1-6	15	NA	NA	CASSLSPRINSPLHF	TGTGCCAGCAGTTTATCGCCCAGGATTAATTCACCCCTCCACTTT
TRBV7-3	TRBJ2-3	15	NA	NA	CASSLGLQGLDTQYF	TGTGCCAGCAGCCTAGGTCTACAGGGTTTGGATACGCAGTATTTT
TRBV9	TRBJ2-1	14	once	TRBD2	CASSVSGGNNEQFF	TGTGCCAGCAGCGTAAGCGGGGGGAACAATGAGCAGTTCTTC
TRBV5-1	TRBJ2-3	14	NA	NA	CASSLLTSGDTQYF	TGCGCCAGCAGCTTGCTCACGAGCGGAGATACGCAGTATTTT
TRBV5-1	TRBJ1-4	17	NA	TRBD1	CASSQGQGGATNEKLFF	TGCGCCAGCAGCCAGGGACAGGGAGGTGCAACTAATGAAAAACTGTTTTTT
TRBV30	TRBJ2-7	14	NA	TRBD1	CAWSVDRGRGEQYF	TGTGCCTGGAGTGTAGACAGGGGCAGAGGTGAGCAGTACTTC
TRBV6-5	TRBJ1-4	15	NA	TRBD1	CASSYGQGFREKLFF	TGTGCCAGCAGTTACGGACAGGGGTTTCGTGAAAAACTGTTTTTT
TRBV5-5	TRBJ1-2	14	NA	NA	CASSLGGQEGGYTF	TGTGCCAGCAGCTTGGGAGGGCAGGAAGGGGGCTACACCTTC
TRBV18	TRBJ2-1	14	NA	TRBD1	CASSPGQGAYEQFF	TGTGCCAGCTCCCCCGGACAGGGCGCCTATGAGCAGTTCTTC
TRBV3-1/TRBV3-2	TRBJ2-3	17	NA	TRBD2	CASSQDYGGGSTDTQYF	TGTGCCAGCAGCCAAGATTACGGCGGGGGGAGCACAGATACGCAGTATTTT
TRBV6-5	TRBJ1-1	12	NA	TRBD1	CASNQQGVEAFF	TGTGCCAGCAACCAACAGGGGGTGGAAGCTTTCTTT